The 3 T cell receptor beta chains below all came from one sample that was sequenced in a study of OX40 agonist ivuxolimab in advanced cancers. Data came from immunoSEQ multiplex PCR; TCRdb stores just in-frame clones and leaves some out. The sample lists over 90,000 clones, about nine tenths occurring once. The source material was CD4+ or CD8+ T cells sorted from blood, sampled in a trial of the OX40 agonist ivuxolimab. These receptors all stem from an adult with an advanced solid tumor such as melanoma, head and neck, liver or kidney cancer.

Here the CDR3 DNA reads TGTGCCAGCAGCTTAACTGGTGCTAGCGGGAGCGAGCAGTACTTC. This sequence encodes CASSLTGASGSEQYF. The gene calls are TRBV7-9 and TRBJ2-7; 10 positions match TRBD2. V trimming: 2 bases; J trimming: 6 bases; junction bases outside the gene matches: 7. CDR3 size: 15 residues. Germline V gives CDR1 SEHNR, CDR2 FQNEAQ (reference sequence).

The chain couples TRBV4-1 to TRBJ2-7, with D perhaps matching TRBD1 or TRBD2 (7 bases each). The length of the CDR3 is 15 residues. The V end lost 0 bases, the J end lost 2 bases, and 11 bases lay between the germline ends. The germline gives CDR1 MGHRA, CDR2 YSYEKL. Written as DNA, the CDR3 is TGCGCCAGCAGCCAAGAACAGGGGAGGGCCTACGAGCAGTACTTC. Protein product: CASSQEQGRAYEQYF.

This rearrangement joins TRBV6-1 to TRBJ2-7; TRBD1 agrees at 9 bases. Germline CDR1 MNHNS, CDR2 SASEGT. This CDR3 spans 14 amino acids. With 8 bases clipped from V and 7 bases from J, the junction kept 12 bases outside the gene matches. CDR3 bases: TGTGCCAGCTTATGGGGACAGGGTAATTTAGAGCAGTACTTC. Protein sequence: CASLWGQGNLEQYF.